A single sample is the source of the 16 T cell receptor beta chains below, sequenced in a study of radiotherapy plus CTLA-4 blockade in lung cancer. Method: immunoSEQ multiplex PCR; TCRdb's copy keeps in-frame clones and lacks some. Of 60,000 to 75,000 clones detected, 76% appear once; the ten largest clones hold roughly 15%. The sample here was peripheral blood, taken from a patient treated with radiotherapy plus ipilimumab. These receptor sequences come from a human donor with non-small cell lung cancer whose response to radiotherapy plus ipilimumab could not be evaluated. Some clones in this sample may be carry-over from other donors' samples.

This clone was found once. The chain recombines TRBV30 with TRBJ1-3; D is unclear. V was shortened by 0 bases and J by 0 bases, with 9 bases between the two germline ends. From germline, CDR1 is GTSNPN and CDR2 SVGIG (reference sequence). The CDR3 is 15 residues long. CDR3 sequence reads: CAWSVRGFSGNTIYF. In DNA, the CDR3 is TGTGCCTGGAGTGTACGAGGGTTCTCTGGAAACACCATATATTTT.

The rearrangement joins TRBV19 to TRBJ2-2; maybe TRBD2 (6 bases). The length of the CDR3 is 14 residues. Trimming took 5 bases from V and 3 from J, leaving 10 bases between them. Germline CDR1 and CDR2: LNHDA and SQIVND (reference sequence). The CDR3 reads CASSDGGHTGELFF. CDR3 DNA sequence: TGTGCCAGTAGTGACGGGGGACACACCGGGGAGCTGTTTTTT.

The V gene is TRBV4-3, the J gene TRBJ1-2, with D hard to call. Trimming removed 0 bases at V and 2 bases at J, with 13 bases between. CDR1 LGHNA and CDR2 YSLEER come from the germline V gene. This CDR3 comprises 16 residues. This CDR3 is CASSQDRGYQNYGYTF. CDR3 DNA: TGCGCCAGCAGCCAAGATCGAGGGTACCAGAACTATGGCTACACCTTC.

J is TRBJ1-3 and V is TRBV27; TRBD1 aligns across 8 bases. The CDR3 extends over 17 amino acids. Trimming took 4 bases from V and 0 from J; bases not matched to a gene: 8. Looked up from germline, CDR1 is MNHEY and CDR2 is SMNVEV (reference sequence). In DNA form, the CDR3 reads TGTGCCAGCAGTTCCCAGGGGGCCCTGGGCTCTGGAAACACCATATATTTT. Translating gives CASSSQGALGSGNTIYF.

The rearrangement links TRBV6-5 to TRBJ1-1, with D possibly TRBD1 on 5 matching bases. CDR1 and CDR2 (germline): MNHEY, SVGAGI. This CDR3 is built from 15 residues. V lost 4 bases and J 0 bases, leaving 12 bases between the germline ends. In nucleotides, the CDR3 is TGTGCCAGCAGTTTTTCCGACAGCCTGAACACTGAAGCTTTCTTT. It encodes CASSFSDSLNTEAFF.

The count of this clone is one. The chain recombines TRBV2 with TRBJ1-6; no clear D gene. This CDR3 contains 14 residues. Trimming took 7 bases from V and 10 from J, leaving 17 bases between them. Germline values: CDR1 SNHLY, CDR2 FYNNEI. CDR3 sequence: CASIQERVESPLHF. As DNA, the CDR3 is TGTGCCAGCATCCAAGAGAGAGTAGAATCACCCCTCCACTTT.

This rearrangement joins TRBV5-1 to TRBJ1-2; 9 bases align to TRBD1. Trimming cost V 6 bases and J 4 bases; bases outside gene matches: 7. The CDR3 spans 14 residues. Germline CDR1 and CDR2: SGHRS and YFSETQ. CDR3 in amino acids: CASMSGQGFYGYTF. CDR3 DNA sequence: TGCGCCAGCATGTCGGGACAGGGATTCTATGGCTACACCTTC.

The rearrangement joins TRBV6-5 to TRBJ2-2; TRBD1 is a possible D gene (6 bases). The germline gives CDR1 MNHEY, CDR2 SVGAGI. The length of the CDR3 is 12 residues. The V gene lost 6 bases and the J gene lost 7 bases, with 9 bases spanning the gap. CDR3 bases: TGTGCCAGCAGGCCAGGGGTCGGGGAGCTGTTTTTT. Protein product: CASRPGVGELFF.

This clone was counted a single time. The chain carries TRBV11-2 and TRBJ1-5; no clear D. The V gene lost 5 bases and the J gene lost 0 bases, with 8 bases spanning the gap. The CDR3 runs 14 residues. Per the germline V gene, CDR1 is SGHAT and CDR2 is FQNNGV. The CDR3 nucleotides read TGTGCCAGCAGCGCGGCCCTTAGCAATCAGCCCCAGCATTTT. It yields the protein CASSAALSNQPQHF.

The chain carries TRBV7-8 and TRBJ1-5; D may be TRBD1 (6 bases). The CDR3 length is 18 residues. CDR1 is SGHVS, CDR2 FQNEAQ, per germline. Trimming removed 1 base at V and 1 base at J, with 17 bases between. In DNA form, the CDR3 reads TGTGCCAGCAGCTTAGTGGAGTTGGGGGCGATAAGCAATCAGCCCCAGCATTTT. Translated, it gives CASSLVELGAISNQPQHF.

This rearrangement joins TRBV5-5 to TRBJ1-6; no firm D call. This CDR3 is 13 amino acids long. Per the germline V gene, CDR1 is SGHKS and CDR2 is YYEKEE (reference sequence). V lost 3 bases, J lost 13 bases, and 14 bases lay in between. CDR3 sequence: CASSSLERTPLHF. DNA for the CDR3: TGTGCCAGCAGCTCCCTAGAGAGAACCCCCCTCCACTTT.

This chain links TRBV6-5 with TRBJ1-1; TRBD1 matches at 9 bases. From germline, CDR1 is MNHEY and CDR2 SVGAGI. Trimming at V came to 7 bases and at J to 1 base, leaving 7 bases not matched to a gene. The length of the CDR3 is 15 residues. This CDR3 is CASTPLGQGNTEAFF. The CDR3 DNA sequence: TGTGCCAGCACCCCGCTGGGACAGGGGAACACTGAAGCTTTCTTT.

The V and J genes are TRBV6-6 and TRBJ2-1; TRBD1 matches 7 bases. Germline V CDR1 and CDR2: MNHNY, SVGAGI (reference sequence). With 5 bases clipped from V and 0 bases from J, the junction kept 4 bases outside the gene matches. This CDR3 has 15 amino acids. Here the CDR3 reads CASSRDSSSYNEQFF. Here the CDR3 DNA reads TGTGCCAGCAGTCGGGACAGTAGCTCCTACAATGAGCAGTTCTTC.

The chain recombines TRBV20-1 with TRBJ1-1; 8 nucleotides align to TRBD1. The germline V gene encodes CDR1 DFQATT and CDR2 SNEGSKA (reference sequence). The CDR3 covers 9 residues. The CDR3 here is CSVKTGDFF. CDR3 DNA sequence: TGCAGCGTCAAGACAGGGGACTTCTTT.

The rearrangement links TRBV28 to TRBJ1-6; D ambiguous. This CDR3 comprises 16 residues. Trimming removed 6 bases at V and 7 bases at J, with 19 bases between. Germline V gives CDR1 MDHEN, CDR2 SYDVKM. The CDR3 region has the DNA TGTGCCAGCAGACCCAGGTCAGTCAGGCCCAATTCACCCCTCCACTTT. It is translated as CASRPRSVRPNSPLHF.

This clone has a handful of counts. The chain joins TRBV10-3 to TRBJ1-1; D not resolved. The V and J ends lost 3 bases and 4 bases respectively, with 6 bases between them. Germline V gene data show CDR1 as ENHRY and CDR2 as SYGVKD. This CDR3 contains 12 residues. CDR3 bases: TGTGCCATCAGTGAAGGGAGCACTGAAGCTTTCTTT. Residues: CAISEGSTEAFF.